Listed here are 32 T cell receptor beta chains from one sample, sequenced in a study of tumor-infiltrating lymphocytes in primary liver carcinoma. Priming with a constant-region primer yielded TCR beta cDNA from about 450 ng total RNA. Generation of the TCR beta libraries relied on three nested multiplex PCR rounds using slightly modified ARM-PCR. For around 10 cycles apiece, the opening two PCR rounds ran with TRBV1-TRBV30 forward primers and a C-beta reverse primer. TCRdb used MiXCR to reprocess the multiplex PCR reads, holding one entry per CDR3 protein. This table holds approximately 330,000 distinct CDR3 sequences, roughly 61% found once. They got blood RNA out of unsorted whole blood and also pulled out germline DNA. Material: peripheral blood. Receptors originate from a man aged 35 to 55 with primary liver carcinoma and hepatitis B virus infection.

With regard to this clonotype: A much larger clone is a single base away; this may be a read error. V is TRBV12-3 or TRBV12-4 and J is TRBJ2-6; D is tentatively TRBD1 or TRBD2 (5 bases each). The CDR3 contains 15 residues. CDR3 sequence (DNA): TGTGCCAGCAGTTTTACGGGGTCTGGGGCCTACGTCCTGACTTTC. This gives the protein CASSFTGSGAYVLTF.

With respect to this clonotype: One end of the junction does not line up with germline, which may come from a read error. The chain couples TRBV6-1 to TRBJ1-1; D is uncertain. This CDR3 is built from 13 residues. From germline, CDR1 is MNHNS and CDR2 SASEGT. Here the CDR3 DNA reads TGTGCCACACTGTCCGGGCTAGACACTGATGCTTTCTTT. This sequence encodes CATLSGLDTDAFF.

The genes are TRBV11-1 and TRBJ2-5; D may correspond to TRBD1 or TRBD2 (6 bases each). The length of the CDR3 is 15 residues. Germline CDR1 reads SGHAT; CDR2 reads FQDESV (reference sequence). The germline V and J ends were trimmed by 7 bases and 2 bases, with 17 bases remaining between them. This chain's CDR3 is CASNLGLGHQETQYF. As DNA, the CDR3 is TGTGCCAGCAACTTGGGACTGGGACATCAAGAGACCCAGTACTTC.

A word on this clonotype: One end of the junction fails to match germline, which may point to a read error. The rearrangement links TRBV11-2 to TRBJ2-7, with D possibly matching TRBD2 (6 bases). This CDR3 has 14 residues. Germline CDR1 reads SGHAT; CDR2 reads FQNNGV. Here the CDR3 DNA reads TGTGCCAGCAGCCCCAGCGGGCTTTCCTACAAGCACTACTTC. Translated: CASSPSGLSYKHYF.

The rearrangement joins TRBV25-1 to TRBJ1-6; TRBD1 might be the D (6 bases). Germline loops: CDR1 MGHDK, CDR2 SYGVNS. The CDR3 covers 14 residues. V gave up 2 bases and J gave up 8 bases, with 10 bases separating them. The CDR3: CASSERRGDSPLHF. Written as DNA, the CDR3 is TGTGCCAGCAGTGAACGCAGGGGAGATTCACCCCTCCACTTT. Combining the CDR3 with reference TRBV25-1 and TRBJ1-6 gives the whole variable domain EADIYQTPRYLVIGTGKKITLECSQTMGHDKMYWYQQDPGMELHLIHYSYGVNSTEKGDLSSESTVSRIRTEHFPLTLESARPSHTSQYLCASSERRGDSPLHFGNGTRLTVT.

With respect to this clonotype: At one end, the junction sequence differs from germline, possibly due to a read error. The chain's CDR3 is CTSSLFWREGHHEQFF. CDR3 sequence (DNA): TGTACCAGCAGTTTATTTTGGCGGGAGGGCCATCATGAGCAGTTCTTC. This chain joins TRBV28 and TRBJ2-1; 9 bases match TRBD2. This CDR3 is 16 amino acids long. CDR1 and CDR2 (germline): MDHEN, SYDVKM.

This clonotype was counted a few times. This chain joins TRBV7-9 and TRBJ1-2, with D possibly TRBD1 on 5 matching bases. This CDR3 region has 12 residues. V gave up 7 bases and J gave up 8 bases, with 14 bases separating them. Germline V CDR1 and CDR2: SEHNR, FQNEAQ (reference sequence). CDR3 residues: CASNTLGVGYTF. CDR3 bases: TGTGCCAGCAACACTTTAGGGGTCGGCTACACCTTC. The entire variable domain, with the rest obtained from reference TRBV7-9 and TRBJ1-2, is as follows: DTGVSQNPRHKITKRGQNVTFRCDPISEHNRLYWYRQTLGQGPEFLTYFQNEAQLEKSRLLSDRFSAERPKGSFSTLEIQRTEQGDSAMYLCASNTLGVGYTFGSGTRLTVV.

CDR3: CASSQTGEYQPQHF. CDR3 bases: TGTGCCAGCAGCCAGACAGGGGAATATCAGCCCCAGCATTTT. The rearrangement links TRBV12-3 or TRBV12-4 to TRBJ1-5, with 8 bases fitting TRBD1. This CDR3 spans 14 amino acids. J was trimmed by 5 bases and V by 6 bases; bases with no gene match: 6.

This clonotype was detected a few times. The chain has TRBV7-9 and TRBJ1-4; D remains ambiguous. CDR1 and CDR2 (germline): SEHNR, FQNEAQ (reference sequence). Trimming pared 5 bases from V and 8 bases from J, leaving 18 bases between. The CDR3 has 15 residues. DNA for the CDR3: TGTGCCAGCAGCGAAAGGGATAGGGCAATAGAAAAACTGTTTTTT. As protein: CASSERDRAIEKLFF.

In this sample, this clonotype turned up many times. The V gene is TRBV6-6, the J gene TRBJ2-3, with TRBD1 identical over 8 bases. Germline-derived CDR1 and CDR2 are MNHNY and SVGAGI (reference sequence). The V and J ends lost 6 bases and 2 bases, in that order; junction bases with no gene match: 4. The CDR3 extends over 14 amino acids. CDR3 loop: CASSRTGTTDTQYF. Written as DNA, the CDR3 is TGTGCCAGCAGCCGGACAGGGACCACAGATACGCAGTATTTT.

Points on this clonotype: A much more abundant neighbour one base away suggests this may be a read error. This likely comes from a read error, as the CDR3 has no conserved phenylalanine or tryptophan at its end. CDR3 sequence: CASSPQGRQPQHY. CDR3 coding DNA: TGTGCCAGCAGCCCACAGGGGCGGCAGCCCCAGCATTAT. The rearrangement uses TRBV12-3 or TRBV12-4 and TRBJ1-5; 7 positions agree with TRBD1. The V and J ends lost 6 bases and 7 bases, in that order; junction bases with no gene match: 6. The CDR3 has 13 residues.

This clonotype came up many times. The chain combines TRBV10-3 with TRBJ2-1; D is possibly TRBD2 (6 bases). The germline V gene has CDR1 ENHRY and CDR2 SYGVKD. With 3 bases removed from V and 5 bases from J, the gap between germline ends came to 11 bases. This CDR3 contains 14 residues. The CDR3 here is CAISEVREHNEQFF. CDR3 in DNA: TGTGCCATCAGTGAAGTCCGGGAGCACAATGAGCAGTTCTTC.

With regard to this clonotype: A much bigger clone sits one base away, suggesting this may be a read error. This chain uses TRBV4-1 with TRBJ1-1, with 9 bases identical to TRBD1. The CDR3 is 16 residues long. CDR1 is MGHRA and CDR2 is YSYEKL in the germline V gene. The V and J ends lost 0 bases and 4 bases, in that order; junction bases with no gene match: 6. CDR3 residues: CASSQDLETGGTEAFF. The CDR3 region has the DNA TGCGCCAGCAGCCAAGATTTGGAGACAGGGGGCACTGAAGCTTTCTTT.

This clonotype was observed a handful of times. The CDR3 here is CASSFRGTTNQPQHF. The CDR3 region has the DNA TGTGCCAGCAGCTTTCGCGGGACAACTAATCAGCCCCAGCATTTT. The chain combines TRBV5-5 with TRBJ1-5, with D perhaps matching TRBD1 (6 bases). With 2 bases removed from V and 4 bases from J, the gap between germline ends came to 13 bases. The V gene's germline CDR1 is SGHKS and CDR2 YYEKEE (reference sequence). There are 15 residues in the CDR3.

The CDR3 coding sequence is TGTGCCAGCAGTGAGACAGGGGGAGCCAAAAACATTCAGTACTTC. It specifies CASSETGGAKNIQYF. This chain links TRBV6-1 with TRBJ2-4; TRBD1 aligns across 9 bases. The CDR3 has 15 amino acids. J was trimmed by 0 bases and V by 3 bases; bases with no gene match: 0. Germline CDR1 MNHNS, CDR2 SASEGT.

As to this clonotype: A much larger clone lies one base from this, so it may be a read error. The chain combines TRBV6-1 with TRBJ2-7; D tentatively fits TRBD1 or TRBD2 (5 bases each). This CDR3 contains 15 residues. Germline CDR1 reads MNHNS; CDR2 reads SASEGT. Trimming pared 4 bases from V and 3 bases from J, leaving 16 bases between. The CDR3 spells CASSGAWGRSYEQYF. The CDR3 coding sequence is TGTGCCAGCAGTGGAGCCTGGGGACGGAGCTACGAGCAGTACTTC.

This clonotype was recorded only once. With a much larger clone just one base away, this may be a read error. This CDR3 is missing its conserved last phenylalanine or tryptophan, likely due to a read error. The chain is built from TRBV29-1 and TRBJ2-7, with 7 nucleotides matching TRBD1. The CDR3 is made up of 12 amino acids. The germline V gene has CDR1 SQVTM and CDR2 ANQGSEA. V shed 7 bases, J shed 3 bases, and the junction held 6 bases outside the gene matches. CDR3: CSATGINYEQYY. CDR3 DNA: TGCAGCGCGACAGGGATTAACTACGAGCAGTACTAC.

This clonotype was detected many times. The genes are TRBV4-2 and TRBJ2-7; 10 bases map to TRBD1. Trimming took 1 base from V and 6 from J; bases not matched to a gene: 6. CDR3 length equals 15 residues. Germline V CDR1 and CDR2: LGHNA, YNFKEQ. CDR3 coding DNA: TGTGCCAGCAGCCAAGGGGACAGGGGCTCTACCGAGCAGTACTTC. Amino acids: CASSQGDRGSTEQYF.

Only one count was recorded for this clonotype. This could be a read error, since a much larger clone is one nucleotide away. The chain recombines TRBV10-3 with TRBJ1-2; no firm D call. Trimming shortened V by 8 bases and J by 7 bases, and 20 bases separated the two germline ends. CDR1 and CDR2 from the germline V gene are ENHRY and SYGVKD. There are 14 residues in the CDR3. This CDR3 is CAIDQDGTVGGYTF. CDR3 nucleotide sequence: TGTGCCATCGACCAGGACGGCACCGTAGGTGGCTACACCTTC.

This sequence joins TRBV29-1 and TRBJ1-2; D is unclear. Germline CDR1 SQVTM, CDR2 ANQGSEA. This CDR3 contains 16 residues. Trimming took 4 bases from V and 4 from J, leaving 22 bases between them. The CDR3 region is CSVGEDCGLSRYGYTF. In nucleotides, the CDR3 is TGCAGCGTTGGAGAGGACTGTGGTTTATCGCGCTATGGCTACACCTTC.

The chain employs TRBV6-2 or TRBV6-3 and TRBJ2-7; 7 positions agree with TRBD1. The V gene end was trimmed by 7 bases and the J gene end by 5 bases; junction bases not matched to a gene: 8. The germline V gene has CDR1 MNHEY and CDR2 SVGEGT. The CDR3 length is 13 residues. In nucleotides, the CDR3 is TGTGCCAGCACCTTCCCGACAGGGCACGAGCAGTACTTC. This translates into CASTFPTGHEQYF.

A note on this clonotype: Compared with germline, one end of the junction differs, possibly owing to a read error. This sequence joins TRBV11-2 and TRBJ2-7; no clear D gene. CDR1 and CDR2 from the germline V gene are SGHAT and FQNNGV. The length of the CDR3 is 16 residues. The CDR3: CVSSSSSEEIFYEQYF. The DNA for the CDR3 is TGTGTCAGCAGCTCCTCTTCCGAGGAGATTTTCTACGAGCAGTACTTC.

For this clonotype: Lacking the conserved final phenylalanine or tryptophan, this CDR3 likely reflects a read error. The chain joins TRBV11-1 to TRBJ2-3; D is ambiguous. V was clipped by 4 bases and J by 7 bases, with 6 bases between them. The V gene's germline CDR1 is SGHAT and CDR2 FQDESV (reference sequence). This CDR3 has 11 amino acids. The CDR3 is CASSSQYTQYS. Here the CDR3 DNA reads TGTGCCAGCAGCTCGCAATATACGCAGTATTCT.

As to this clonotype: A single base separates this from a much larger clone, so it may be a read error. V and J are TRBV6-5 and TRBJ2-5; possible D gene TRBD1, 6 bases. Germline lookup yields CDR1 MNHEY and CDR2 SVGAGI. V was cut by 7 bases and J by 7 bases, with 16 bases left in between. The length of the CDR3 is 13 residues. Here the CDR3 DNA reads TGTGCCAGCATGAACAGGGTCCGAGCGACCCAGTACTTC. Amino acid sequence: CASMNRVRATQYF.

With respect to this clonotype: At one end the junction does not follow the germline gene, possibly because of a read error. The chain carries TRBV29-1 and TRBJ2-5; tentative D call: TRBD2 (6 bases). The CDR3 runs 13 residues. CDR1 is SQVTM, CDR2 ANQGSEA, per germline. The CDR3 protein is CNVGGPPQETQYF. CDR3 nucleotides: TGTAACGTTGGAGGGCCACCACAAGAGACCCAGTACTTT. Full variable domain (missing parts from reference TRBV29-1 and TRBJ2-5): SAVISQKPSRDICQRGTSLTIQCQVDSQVTMMFWYRQQPGQSLTLIATANQGSEATYESGFVIDKFPISRPNLTFSTLTVSNMSPEDSSIYLCNVGGPPQETQYFGPGTRLLVL.

Details on this clonotype: A single base separates this from a much larger clone, so it may be a read error. This rearrangement joins TRBV6-2 or TRBV6-3 to TRBJ2-5, with TRBD2 matching 10 bases. The junction had 6 bases not matched to a gene; V was cut back by 7 bases and J by 4 bases. Germline V lookup: CDR1 MNHEY, CDR2 SVGEGT. This CDR3 has 14 amino acids. The CDR3 reads CASTEAGGSETQYF. The CDR3 region has the DNA TGTGCCAGCACCGAAGCGGGAGGGTCAGAGACCCAGTACTTC.

This clonotype showed up many times. This chain connects TRBV6-2 or TRBV6-3 to TRBJ1-1; D is ambiguous. V was trimmed by 4 bases and J by 3 bases, leaving 12 bases between them. This CDR3 has 14 residues. Germline CDR1 reads MNHEY; CDR2 reads SVGEGT. For the CDR3, the DNA is TGTGCCAGCAGTTCCGCAGGACTATACACTGAAGCTTTCTTT. Its protein is CASSSAGLYTEAFF.

This clonotype was observed a handful of times. The rearrangement uses TRBV5-6 and TRBJ1-5, with D possibly being TRBD1 (5 bases). The CDR3 is 15 amino acids. Trimming stripped 0 bases from V and 7 bases from J, with 14 bases between. Germline values: CDR1 SGHDT, CDR2 YYEEEE. The CDR3 loop is CASSLEEVSGQPQHF. In nucleotides, the CDR3 is TGTGCCAGCAGCTTGGAAGAAGTCTCAGGGCAGCCCCAGCATTTT.

This chain connects TRBV10-3 to TRBJ2-1, with 9 bases identical to TRBD1. The V gene end was trimmed by 4 bases and the J gene end by 5 bases; junction bases not matched to a gene: 12. Germline V gives CDR1 ENHRY, CDR2 SYGVKD. The CDR3 sequence is 17 residues long. The DNA for the CDR3 is TGTGCCATCAGTGTACGAGACCCGAGACAGGGGGACAATGAGCAGTTCTTC. Protein sequence: CAISVRDPRQGDNEQFF.

With regard to this clonotype: As the CDR3 is not closed by the conserved phenylalanine or tryptophan, this likely results from a read error. J is TRBJ2-7 and V is TRBV5-1; TRBD2 matches 11 bases. Germline-derived CDR1 and CDR2 are SGHRS and YFSETQ. CDR3 size: 16 residues. J gave up 2 bases and V 5 bases, and 9 bases lay outside the gene matches. This CDR3 reads CASRWPGLAVAYEQYS. The DNA of the CDR3 is TGCGCCAGCAGATGGCCGGGACTAGCGGTGGCCTACGAGCAGTACTCC.

This clonotype has just a few counts. A much more abundant neighbour one base away suggests this may be a read error. The chain couples TRBV10-1 to TRBJ2-3; the D is unclear. The V end lost 4 bases, the J end lost 4 bases, and 6 bases lay between the germline ends. The germline V gene encodes CDR1 WNHNN and CDR2 SYGVQD (reference sequence). CDR3 size: 12 residues. The CDR3 sequence: CASSGSADTQYF. CDR3 bases: TGCGCCAGCAGTGGGTCTGCAGATACGCAGTATTTT.

This chain joins TRBV6-6 and TRBJ1-3, with a tentative D call TRBD1 (5 bases). Germline CDR1 and CDR2: MNHNY and SVGAGI (reference sequence). CDR3 length: 14 amino acids. V was trimmed by 5 bases and J by 3 bases, leaving 11 bases between them. CDR3 bases: TGTGCCAGCAGTGAGACAGCGATTGGAAACACCATATATTTT. As protein: CASSETAIGNTIYF.